This T cell receptor (beta chain) came from a study of cytomegalovirus exposure and HLA in healthy donors (dated by TCRdb to 2016 to 2017). With respect to the entire study: An earlier analysis of several hundred of the donors reported approximately 270 Gb of sequence data and some 100 million unique TCR beta sequences from some 180 million T cells. Alongside the repertoire data, information on donor age, sex, ethnicity and CMV serostatus was compiled. An earlier analysis of some 500 of the donors applied high-throughput TCR beta sequencing to assess whether each TCR beta V gene segment acted as functional or pseudogenic. The T cell repertoires of about 700 subjects were profiled by immunosequencing and related to cytomegalovirus serostatus. Roughly five DR-DQ haplotypes were handled as single units for association and clustering because linkage in the cohort was strong. Both class I and class II loci were covered by HLA typing, at four-digit resolution. The genetic ancestry cluster associated with self-reported Caucasian donors included 65% to 90% of the roughly 400 genotyped donors. A later genetic analysis used genome-wide SNP genotypes for about 65% of the 666 donors, treating that subset as a discovery cohort. The study aimed to test whether cataloging public T cell receptors could reveal signatures of past pathogen exposure. Rather than drawing on any new phenotypic data, the later analysis identified candidate immune exposures from TCR beta sequences and the way those sequences occurred across donors. Every repertoire in the discovery cohort had been generated on one and the same sequencing platform. Besides the first cohort of 500 to 700 subjects, a separate validation cohort made up of 120 or so different subjects was used. Around 320 gigabases of sequencing data and around 87 million unique TCR sequences were included in an early release covering around 600 HLA-typed donors. To study patterns of TCR occurrence, a later analysis re-analyzed previously published TCR beta repertoires from 550 to 800 donors and added high-resolution HLA genotyping. The study combined high-throughput TCR immunosequencing, statistical association of individual TCRs with disease status, and machine learning to predict cytomegalovirus infection status. Typing coverage varied by locus: roughly 620-640 donors for A, B, C, DRB1 and DQB1; roughly 510 for DQA1; some 610 for DPA1; fewer than 480 for DPB1. On average, about 200,000 unique TCR beta nucleotide sequences were sequenced per donor among 398 genotyped donors of the cohort, with 15% to 20% of those sequences being non-productive. General conclusions and limits of the study: Because counts were too low, roughly 16 rarely observed V segments, including chromosome 9 orphons, were excluded from the earlier analysis of under 650 of the donors. The presence/absence analyses assumed that sequencing depth was roughly uniform across donors, and that assumption may not be true. Assigning TCR associations to individual alleles was difficult when HLA alleles, especially DR and DQ, strongly co-occurred. A later analysis found that HLA-associated TCR beta chains were more clonally expanded and had lower generation probabilities than equally common non-associated chains. According to a later analysis, parvovirus B19, influenza, CMV and Epstein-Barr virus appeared linked to several top co-occurrence clusters. The 87-base-pair reads could not distinguish some IMGT-functional V segments, including TRBV6-2 and TRBV6-3, so those segments were excluded. In a later analysis, most CMV-associated TCR beta chains were found to appear HLA-restricted, with HLA associations seemingly driven largely by CMV exposure. Correlated functional status among segregating V segments might be attributable to linkage disequilibrium, but an unknown experimental factor could not be ruled out. A later genetic analysis associated a missense DCLRE1C variant with V-gene and J-gene trimming of TCR beta chains, and an independent cohort replicated the association. In a later genetic analysis, fewer N-insertions in productive TCRs were reported among donors in an Asian-associated ancestry cluster than the roughly 700-donor mean. A later analysis associated 15,000 or so TCR beta sequences with specific HLA alleles at a false discovery rate of 0.05. Only TCR beta chains were sequenced in this cohort, and the absence of alpha or paired-chain data limited detectable features. In a later analysis, TCR association rates were found to vary across HLA loci, with the most associated TCRs seen for DRB1 alleles and the fewest for HLA-C alleles. A cluster of highly shared sequence variants was judged likely to represent a technical artifact of the sequencing pipeline. For the cohort, immune exposure information was limited to CMV serostatus. The study listed 170 or so TCR beta chains as associated with cytomegalovirus. A further reported finding was that TCR beta sequences accurately predicted the HLA-A and HLA-B alleles for most subjects in the first cohort. The authors suggested that the approach could potentially be extended to other disease states and immunological phenotypes. In an earlier analysis of some 500 of the donors, most TCR beta V segments appeared in productive rearrangements about 90% or about 30% of the time, broadly matching IMGT annotations. In vitro tests confirmed that a few of the cytomegalovirus-associated TCR beta chains recognize cytomegalovirus antigens. The classifier was reported to diagnose cytomegalovirus status with high specificity and sensitivity in both the original cohort and the validation cohort. Across donors, most TCR sequences were observed very rarely, whereas some public TCRs were present in many individuals. Because HLA typing was unavailable for some donors at each locus, only the typed subset was used in association tests.

The cohort was made up of 666 healthy bone marrow donors. All cohort members were sampled while nominally healthy, although unrecorded immune exposures were likely present. The donor was CMV seronegative and was included in the group of a few hundred seronegative cohort members. A peripheral blood sample was collected from each donor, and TCR beta sequencing was performed on peripheral blood mononuclear cells. Genomic DNA extraction from the blood cell samples was performed with the Qiagen DNeasy Blood Extraction Kit. Spanning cysteine to phenylalanine, the CDR3 consists of 14 amino acids. The retained sequence is limited to the CDR3, 42 bases, with the frame set at the first base. V and J are truncated by 6 bases and 2 bases respectively, leaving an intervening sequence of 8 bases. CDR1 is given as MNHEY and CDR2 as SVGAGI, both from the germline V gene. To prepare the library, the immunoSEQ multiplex PCR assay was applied. For the multiplex PCR, a mixture combining 60 forward primers for TCR Vbeta segments and 13 reverse primers for TCR Jbeta segments was used. Amplification of the CDR3 region of rearranged TCR beta genes was performed with a multiplex PCR assay on genomic DNA. On the Illumina HiSeq System, the amplified TCR beta libraries were sequenced as 87-base-pair reads. The authors processed their data as follows. A later analysis counted approximately 76 million unique TCR beta chains across the 666 repertoires, and roughly 11 million of these chains were shared by at least two donors. A nearest-neighbor algorithm error-corrected the raw reads and collapsed the reads into unique sequences, merging closely related sequences to remove PCR and sequencing errors. Alignment of CDR3 sequences to IMGT reference sequences was used to assign V, D and J gene segments. For a sequence to be retained, a match of at least six nucleotides was required to both a V gene segment and a J gene segment. Rearrangements were classified as productive when the CDR3 lacked stop codons and remained in frame with V and J, and all other rearrangements were classified as non-productive. CDR3 was defined according to IMGT convention as the region running from the second conserved V-encoded cysteine to the conserved J-encoded phenylalanine. In an earlier analysis of around 540 of the donors, sequences lacking an unambiguous match to a single V gene segment were excluded. In an earlier analysis of about 590 of the donors, a V segment was called functional when productive rearrangements were above 56.7%, and segregating when the standard deviation between donors exceeded 5%. A statistical classification framework was developed to diagnose cytomegalovirus status using the catalog of TCR beta chain sequences. V and J gene assignment, in a later analysis, came from comparing TCR nucleotide sequences with IMGT/GENE-DB human TR gene sequences. The TCRdist pipeline was used in a later analysis to assign CDR3 sequences and most-parsimonious VDJ recombination scenarios. In a later analysis, each TCR beta chain was defined by its CDR3 amino acid sequence together with its V-gene family, and reads lacking a unique V-gene family were excluded. As a way to deal with suspected cross-contamination and a sequencing artifact, a later analysis dropped more than 500 nucleotide sequences that were highly shared and had low generation probability. For each public chain, a later analysis derived a clonal expansion index from normalized ranks of inferred template counts within each repertoire. In a later analysis, generation probabilities were computed using a VDJ recombination model fitted to out-of-frame rearrangements, and the results were checked against IGoR. In a later analysis, hypergeometric tests were used to score TCR-TCR, TCR-HLA and TCR-CMV co-occurrence, with a repertoire-size bias correction applied to TCR pairs. A later analysis estimated false discovery rates by permuting HLA or CMV assignments 20 times. A later analysis grouped co-occurring TCRs with DBSCAN, adding TCRdist sequence similarity when clustering within HLA-allele-positive subsets. Repertoires with fewer than 30,000 or more than 120,000 public chains were left out of co-occurrence clustering, as were a handful of repertoires with anomalous nucleotide sharing. Held by TCRdb, this immuneACCESS table contains in-frame sequences only and omits some clones. Under half of the omission traces to an unresolved V gene where checked; the cause of the rest is unknown. V and J calls and clone size follow that table, whereas D and trimming were derived from the DNA. Counted in this sample were tens of thousands of clones; about 81% of them appeared once. Of the sample, roughly 3% falls within the top ten clones.

Worth noting for this clone: Its specific antigen is unknown. No clone much larger than this one lies a single base away; base qualities are absent.

The chain links TRBV6-5 with TRBJ2-6; the D gene identity is not certain. Sequenced: PBMCs. The receptor comes from a woman between 40 and 55 years old in good health and CMV-seronegative. CDR3 protein: CASSSRPGANVLTF. The bases read TGTGCCAGCAGCTCGCGGCCTGGGGCCAACGTCCTGACTTTC.